This TCR beta chain was sequenced during a study of cytomegalovirus exposure and HLA in healthy donors. Study context: Drawn from HLA-typed donors, 80 million to 100 million unique TCRs were held in an early data release.

For this clone: Its antigen is unknown.

General study points: Rare sequences made up most TCRs, while some public TCRs were found in many donors. Associated with cytomegalovirus, according to the listing, were around 170 TCR beta chains.

PCR primers comprised 60 Vbeta and 13 Jbeta primers. Clones were sequenced by immunoSEQ multiplex PCR, and TCRdb holds only the in-frame ones, with some missing. The data contain approximately 240,000 clones, about four fifths of them singletons. Despite likely unrecorded immune exposures, the donors were nominally healthy at the time of sampling. Germline CDR1 reads ENHRY; CDR2 reads SYGVKD. Trimming removed 4 bases from V and 3 bases from J; junction bases left unmatched: 5. CDR3 length: 15 amino acids. The sample was PBMCs. The receptor was isolated from a woman in her thirties or forties in good health and CMV-seropositive. V gene TRBV10-3 combines with J gene TRBJ2-5, with TRBD2 matching 10 bases. The CDR3 DNA is TGTGCCATCAGTGGGAGCGGGGGGGTCGAAGAGACCCAGTACTTC. Amino acids: CAISGSGGVEETQYF.